The 14 T cell receptor beta chains presented below share a single source sample, sequenced in a study of cytomegalovirus exposure and HLA in healthy donors. The assay was immunoSEQ multiplex PCR, and TCRdb's table has in-frame clones only and misses some. This sample has around 150,000 clones; 80% to 90% occur once, and the top ten carry about 5.8%. Sequencing input: PBMCs. These TCRs come from a woman aged 25 to 39 in good health and CMV-seronegative.

The V gene is TRBV11-2, the J gene TRBJ2-7, with no clear D. Looked up from germline, CDR1 is SGHAT and CDR2 is FQNNGV. V shed 5 bases and J shed 2 bases, with 13 bases lying between them. CDR3 length: 14 residues. CDR3 in amino acids: CASSPSRQTYEQYF. The CDR3 nucleotides read TGTGCCAGCAGCCCGTCGAGGCAAACCTACGAGCAGTACTTC. Variable domain in full (rest from reference TRBV11-2 and TRBJ2-7): EAGVAQSPRYKIIEKRQSVAFWCNPISGHATLYWYQQILGQGPKLLIQFQNNGVVDDSQLPKDRFSAERLKGVDSTLKIQPAKLEDSAVYLCASSPSRQTYEQYFGPGTRLTVT.

This clone was recorded only once. This rearrangement joins TRBV7-9 to TRBJ2-7, with D perhaps matching TRBD2 (6 bases). This CDR3 has 15 amino acids. The V gene's germline CDR1 is SEHNR and CDR2 FQNEAQ (reference sequence). V lost 5 bases and J lost 3, with 17 bases in between. The chain's CDR3 is CASSPAEGSYYEQYF. The CDR3 region has the DNA TGTGCCAGCAGCCCTGCGGAGGGATCTTACTACGAGCAGTACTTC.

The chain combines TRBV6-5 with TRBJ2-2; D not resolved. Trimming left V 9 bases short and J 6 bases short, with 8 bases between. The CDR3 has 11 amino acids. Germline V CDR1 and CDR2: MNHEY, SVGAGI. DNA of the CDR3: TGTGCCAGTGCCGGGCCCGGGGAGCTGTTTTTT. Translating it yields CASAGPGELFF.

The chain employs TRBV11-1 and TRBJ1-2; tentative D call: TRBD1 (5 bases). The CDR3 runs 14 residues. Trimming pared 5 bases from V and 8 bases from J, leaving 18 bases between. Per germline, CDR1 SGHAT and CDR2 FQDESV (reference sequence). The CDR3 sequence is CASSRRDRIAGYTF. The CDR3 DNA reads TGTGCCAGCAGCCGCAGGGACCGGATAGCCGGCTACACCTTC. The full variable domain, in which reference TRBV11-1 and TRBJ1-2 provide the parts outside the CDR3, is EAEVAQSPRYKITEKSQAVAFWCDPISGHATLYWYRQILGQGPELLVQFQDESVVDDSQLPKDRFSAERLKGVDSTLKIQPAELGDSAMYLCASSRRDRIAGYTFGSGTRLTVV.

The rearrangement links TRBV19 to TRBJ1-3, with D uncertain. CDR1 and CDR2 from the germline V gene are LNHDA and SQIVND (reference sequence). The CDR3 loop spans 13 amino acids. The ends were cut back, 7 bases at V and 1 base at J, with 8 bases in the middle. The CDR3 bases are TGTGCCAGTAAGGAGAGATCTGGAAACACCATATATTTT. Its translation: CASKERSGNTIYF.

The J gene is TRBJ2-5, the V gene TRBV7-8, with 7 bases fitting TRBD2. V shed 4 bases, J shed 2 bases, and the junction held 4 bases outside the gene matches. CDR3 length: 14 amino acids. Germline-derived CDR1 and CDR2 are SGHVS and FQNEAQ. CDR3 region: CASSSERGQETQYF. The CDR3, as DNA: TGTGCCAGCAGCTCGGAGCGGGGACAAGAGACCCAGTACTTC.

This chain links TRBV4-1 with TRBJ1-6; no clear D. The germline gives CDR1 MGHRA, CDR2 YSYEKL. The CDR3 extends over 13 amino acids. V was trimmed by 4 bases and J by 10 bases, leaving 11 bases between them. In DNA, the CDR3 is TGCGCCAGCAGCCTCGACCACCTATCACCCCTCCACTTT. Translated: CASSLDHLSPLHF.

The rearrangement uses TRBV2 and TRBJ1-2; the match to TRBD1 covers 8 bases. V shed 2 bases and J 7 bases; nucleotides not matched to a gene: 6. There are 14 residues in the CDR3. Looked up from germline, CDR1 is SNHLY and CDR2 is FYNNEI. CDR3 nucleotide sequence: TGTGCCAGCAGTGAACGGCAGGGGGCCCGTGGCTACACCTTC. Protein sequence: CASSERQGARGYTF.

This chain links TRBV28 with TRBJ2-7, with 8 bases that match TRBD2. V trimming: 6 bases; J trimming: 0 bases; junction bases outside the gene matches: 7. The germline CDR1 and CDR2 sequences are MDHEN and SYDVKM. The CDR3 is made up of 15 amino acids. The CDR3 is CASRWSGSGSYEQYF. Written as DNA, the CDR3 is TGTGCCAGCAGATGGAGCGGGAGCGGCTCCTACGAGCAGTACTTC.

J is TRBJ1-1 and V is TRBV30; no firm D call. This CDR3 contains 11 residues. Germline values: CDR1 GTSNPN, CDR2 SVGIG (reference sequence). V was clipped by 1 base and J by 8 bases, with 8 bases between them. The CDR3 DNA reads as TGTGCCTGGAGTGCAAATCTAGAAGCTTTCTTT. This codes for CAWSANLEAFF.

This clone was counted a few times. The V call is TRBV27, the J call TRBJ1-2; D gene uncertain. Germline CDR1 is MNHEY and CDR2 is SMNVEV (reference sequence). This CDR3 has 14 amino acids. The ends were cut back, 6 bases at V and 4 bases at J, with 15 bases in the middle. CDR3 region: CASSPAAGGYGYTF. In DNA form, the CDR3 reads TGTGCCAGCAGCCCAGCGGCCGGCGGCTATGGCTACACCTTC.

This clone was picked up one time. The rearrangement links TRBV5-8 to TRBJ2-5; perhaps TRBD1 as D (6 bases). V was pared by 4 bases and J by 3 bases, with 19 bases between. The CDR3 is 16 amino acids. The germline gives CDR1 SGHTS, CDR2 YDEGEE. The CDR3 DNA reads as TGTGCCAGCAGCCTCCCAGACAGGCTAGGCGAAGAGACCCAGTACTTC. Protein product: CASSLPDRLGEETQYF. The full variable domain, completed using reference TRBV5-8 and TRBJ2-5, is EAGVTQSPTHLIKTRGQQATLRCSPISGHTSVYWYQQALGLGLQFLLWYDEGEERNRGNFPPRFSGRQFPNYSSELNVNALELEDSALYLCASSLPDRLGEETQYFGPGTRLLVL.

The chain employs TRBV29-1 and TRBJ2-3; D remains ambiguous. Germline V gives CDR1 SQVTM, CDR2 ANQGSEA. This CDR3 region has 14 residues. Deletions cut 2 bases from V and 3 bases from J, with 12 bases between. As DNA, the CDR3 is TGCAGCGTTGAATATGGGTTTAGGACAGATACGCAGTATTTT. It encodes CSVEYGFRTDTQYF.

V gene TRBV27 combines with J gene TRBJ2-7, with D perhaps TRBD1 or TRBD2 (6 bases each). Germline V CDR1 and CDR2: MNHEY, SMNVEV (reference sequence). This CDR3 region has 15 residues. V was pared by 6 bases and J by 2 bases, with 17 bases between. The CDR3 is CASSIREGGPYEQYF. DNA of the CDR3: TGTGCCAGCAGCATACGAGAGGGGGGCCCCTACGAGCAGTACTTC.